This T cell receptor beta chain derives from a study of shared clonotypes between healthy human individuals (dated by TCRdb to the early 2020s). For the wider study: The cohort comprised a couple of women and a few men aged 18 to 49 years. Leukapheresis yielded between about 0.94 and 10 billion PBMCs per donor. For each donor, CD4 naive and CD4 memory were each given three plates, CD8 naive was given two plates, and CD8 memory was given one plate. Different laboratories and diverse techniques were used to prepare libraries and sequence TCR repertoires, to increase sequencing depth and limit assay-specific biases. To estimate repertoire size and how much clonotype sharing occurs between individuals, the study deeply sequenced the blood TCR repertoires of several healthy adults. The paper as a whole reports these results and caveats: Pairwise subsampling led to the expectation that sequencing depth would affect the degree of clonotype sharing among donors. Around 5% of naive CD4, 3.5% of naive CD8, approximately 2% of memory CD4, and about 0.4% of memory CD8 clonotypes were shared across several donors. Clonotypes shared by all four sorted-subset donors showed higher generation probabilities than non-shared clonotypes. Rarefaction of sorted-subset datasets indicated incomplete sequencing despite the large sequencing depth. Because the study included a small number of donors, the genetic and exposure-history diversity represented was limited. Sampling was restricted to blood, and TCR repertoires in tissue are likely to differ from TCR repertoires in blood. Naive subsets generally had larger estimated clonotype richness than memory subsets did.

Comment on this clone: There is no known antigen for this receptor. No qualities accompany the bases; no much larger clone lies one base away.

Donors were healthy HIV-negative adults with no recently reported acute infections or vaccinations. All donors were Caucasian adults living in Nashville, Tennessee, USA. CD4+ T cells were enriched through magnetic negative selection, after which naive cells were positively selected on CD45RA and the remaining negative fraction served as the memory subset. Blood was obtained by leukapheresis, after which PBMCs were separated by Ficoll-Histopaque density gradient centrifugation and cryopreserved in liquid nitrogen vapor phase. Analytical flow cytometry was used to check the purity and quantity of each magnetically sorted T cell population. Each sorted fraction had its genomic DNA isolated and then quantified by UV absorbance on a Nanodrop 2000c. Taken from cysteine to phenylalanine, the CDR3 has 15 residues. This entry keeps only the CDR3 DNA: 45 bases, framed from base 1. V is cut by 0 bases and J by 2 bases, and the space between the germline ends is 9 bases. CDR1 SGHDT and CDR2 YYEEEE are derived from the germline V gene.

Using the deep immunoSEQ assay, multiplex PCR amplified TCR CDR3 regions from genomic DNA. Extracted genomic DNA from each cell subset was spread evenly across all wells of several immunoSEQ 96-well plates, with each plate serving as a replicate. For sorted subsets, each replicate PCR was loaded with about 0.2 ug genomic DNA, equivalent to some 31,000 T cell genomes. Purified libraries were quantified with a Qubit 3.0 fluorometer, sized on a Bioanalyzer 2100, and re-quantified with the KAPA Library Quantification kit. Every immunoSEQ 96-well plate was sequenced on a separate single-read 150-cycle Illumina NextSeq 550 flow cell. The authors' pipeline ran thus. The immunoSEQ output contained only junctional sequences without quality scores, so filtering could not match that applied to full-length reads. To assign V/J genes and CDR3, sequences were annotated using PyIR, a Python wrapper for IgBLAST v1.9, with IMGT germline references. Reads were removed for weak V/J assignments (E-value above 1e-6), missing CDR3, stop codons, out-of-frame junctions, or ambiguous translated residues. A V3J clonotype was defined by an identical inferred V gene, J gene, and CDR3 amino acid sequence. Percentage overlap between repertoires was computed as shared unique clonotypes divided by the size of the smaller repertoire. Repertoire richness was assessed with RTK rarefaction, the Chao1 estimator, and Recon v2.1 estimates of unobserved clonotypes. Generation probabilities were computed with OLGA for all TCRbeta clonotypes obtained by the gDNA method from four donors. Sourced from immuneACCESS, this table was stored by TCRdb with only in-frame sequences that have V and J called. A share of the clones is absent; for the studies checked, an unresolved V gene accounts for under half, and the remainder has no known explanation. Clone size and the V and J calls come from that table; the DNA yielded D and trimming. Across this sample there are 2 million to 2.5 million clones, with roughly 90% seen only once. 0.37% of the sample comes from the top ten.

Sample: naive CD4+ T cells from PBMCs. This specimen's cell subset or site label, per the study, means: CD45RA+ positively selected. This TCR derives from a young man in good health. Some clones in this sample may be carry-over from other donors' samples. The sequence joins TRBV5-6 to TRBJ1-5; no D gene call is confident. The CDR3 has the sequence CASSLATAGNQPQHF. The nucleotides read TGTGCCAGCAGCTTGGCCACGGCAGGCAATCAGCCCCAGCATTTT.